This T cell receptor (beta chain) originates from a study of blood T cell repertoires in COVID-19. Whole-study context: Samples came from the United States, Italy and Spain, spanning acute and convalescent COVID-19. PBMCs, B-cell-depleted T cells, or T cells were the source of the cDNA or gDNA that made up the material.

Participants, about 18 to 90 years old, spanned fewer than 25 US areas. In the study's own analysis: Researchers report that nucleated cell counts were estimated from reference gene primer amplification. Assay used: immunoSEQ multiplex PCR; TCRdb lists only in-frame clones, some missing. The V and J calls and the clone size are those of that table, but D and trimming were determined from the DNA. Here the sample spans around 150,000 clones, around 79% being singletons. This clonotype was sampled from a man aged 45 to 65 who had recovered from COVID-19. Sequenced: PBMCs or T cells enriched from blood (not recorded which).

The CDR3 spells CASSLGRTKETQYF. Written as DNA, the CDR3 is TGTGCCAGCAGCTTAGGCCGGACTAAAGAGACCCAGTACTTC. This chain links TRBV7-3 with TRBJ2-5, with D maybe TRBD2 (6 bases). Germline CDR1 SGHTA, CDR2 FQGTGA. V lost 2 bases and J 3 bases, leaving 10 bases between the germline ends. CDR3 length: 14 residues.